These T cell receptor beta chains were read from a single sample in a study of post-analysis software for immune sequencing data. TCRdb reprocessed the PCR reads via MiXCR and lists one record per CDR3 protein. The sample comprises some 800,000 distinct CDR3 sequences, about 45% of which are singletons, and 4.9% rests with the top ten. Material for sequencing was blood. All receptors derive from a girl between 5 and 17 years old with multiple sclerosis. Each CDR3 is given with its conserved first and last residue. Each record gives: V gene, J gene, D gene, clone size, CDR3 DNA, CDR3 protein. D genes are given only for firm matches. Part of the rows lack a size; the others show once, few, many or a class for expanded clones.

>TRBV29-1|TRBJ2-7|TRBD2|.
TGCAGCGCCCAAGGGGGTAGCGGGGCGACCTCCTACGAGCAGTACTTC
CSAQGGSGATSYEQYF
>TRBV6-5|TRBJ2-1|.|few
TGTGCCAGCAGTTACTCCGGACTGGCTAATGAGCAGTTCTTC
CASSYSGLANEQFF
>TRBV27|TRBJ2-2|TRBD2|.
TGTGCCAGCGGGTTGGGGGGGACCGCGAACACCGGGGAGCTGTTTTTT
CASGLGGTANTGELFF
>TRBV6-1|TRBJ2-1|.|.
TGTGCCAGCAGTGAGTGGCCTGGGGCCTACAATGAGCAGTTCTTC
CASSEWPGAYNEQFF
>TRBV20-1|TRBJ1-1|.|.
TGCAGTGCTATCGTTCAGGGAGAGGCTGAAGCTTTCTTT
CSAIVQGEAEAFF
>TRBV7-9|TRBJ2-7|.|.
TGTGCCAGCAGCTTAGCGGAGAGCAACTACGAGCAGTACTTC
CASSLAESNYEQYF
>TRBV7-9|TRBJ2-4|TRBD2|.
TGTGCCAGCAGCCACGGACTAGCGGTGATCCCTCCCTTAGCCAAAAACATTCAGTACTTC
CASSHGLAVIPPLAKNIQYF
>TRBV11-1|TRBJ1-1|.|.
TGTGCCAGCAGCTCCCCGGGGTATCCGAGGGCAGGGATCCCCTCGCGGAACACTGAAGCTTTCTTT
CASSSPGYPRAGIPSRNTEAFF
>TRBV27|TRBJ2-1|.|.
TGTGCCAGTTTTAGCGCTGATGAGCAGTTCTTC
CASFSADEQFF
>TRBV24-1|TRBJ2-5|.|once
TGTGCCACCAGTGATTTACCCGACCACGAGACCCAGTACTTC
CATSDLPDHETQYF
>TRBV7-9|TRBJ2-3|TRBD1|.
TGTGCCAGCAGCTCCCGGACAGGGGAGGATACGCAGTATTTT
CASSSRTGEDTQYF
>TRBV12-3/TRBV12-4|TRBJ2-3|.|.
TGTGCCAGCAGTTTAGCTGGAAAGGGGACGCAGTATTTT
CASSLAGKGTQYF
>TRBV15|TRBJ1-5|.|.
TGTGCCACCAGCAGAGGGGGAGGGATCCAGCCCCAGCATTTT
CATSRGGGIQPQHF
>TRBV6-2/TRBV6-3|TRBJ2-3|.|.
TGTGCCAGCAGCCCCGCCCCGGGCGGGAGCACAGATACGCAGTATTTT
CASSPAPGGSTDTQYF
>TRBV13|TRBJ2-5|TRBD2|few
TGTGCCAGCAGCCCCCGCGTTAGCGGGATTGAGACCCAGTACTTC
CASSPRVSGIETQYF
>TRBV12-3/TRBV12-4|TRBJ2-7|.|few
TGTGCCAGCAGTTTAAAAGGGAACGAGCAGTACTTC
CASSLKGNEQYF
>TRBV20-1|TRBJ1-4|.|.
TGCAGTGCTAGAGTACCAGGAGAAAAACTGTTTTTT
CSARVPGEKLFF
>TRBV11-2|TRBJ2-5|TRBD1|.
TGTGCCAGCAGCGGGACAGGGTCGGTAGGAGAGACCCAGTACTTC
CASSGTGSVGETQYF
>TRBV10-3|TRBJ2-2|.|.
TGTGCCATCAGTGAACCGGGACAAAGCTACACCGGGGAGCTGTTTTTT
CAISEPGQSYTGELFF
>TRBV5-1|TRBJ2-5|.|.
TGCGCCAGCAACTCCTTAGGGACTTTCGAGACCCAGTACTTC
CASNSLGTFETQYF
>TRBV4-1|TRBJ2-1|TRBD2|many
TGCGCCAGCAGCCAAGGGGGCGGGAGTTACAATGAGCAGTTCTTC
CASSQGGGSYNEQFF
>TRBV5-1|TRBJ1-1|.|few
TGCGCCAGCAGCTTGCCGGGCCTAAACACTGAAGCTTTCTTT
CASSLPGLNTEAFF
>TRBV7-9|TRBJ2-1|.|.
TGTGCCGGCAGCTTACGAGGGGACGGTGAGCAGTTCTTC
CAGSLRGDGEQFF
>TRBV6-2/TRBV6-3|TRBJ2-5|TRBD2|.
TGTGCCAGCAGTTACGAATTTCCCCGGACTAGCGGTTTTTCGGTAGAGACCCAGTACTTC
CASSYEFPRTSGFSVETQYF
>TRBV29-1|TRBJ2-3|.|few
TGCAGCGTTGAAACAGGAGGCAGCAAAACAGATACGCAGTATTTT
CSVETGGSKTDTQYF
>TRBV4-3|TRBJ2-1|TRBD2|few
TGCGCCAGCAGCCAAGGGGTCCTAGCGGCCAGCTACAATGAGCAGTTCTTC
CASSQGVLAASYNEQFF
>TRBV9|TRBJ2-7|.|.
TGTGCCAGCCTCCTCGAGGGAGGGGGTTCCTACGAGCAGTACTTC
CASLLEGGGSYEQYF
>TRBV7-9|TRBJ2-5|TRBD1|.
TGTGCCTCGGCGGACAGGGCAAGGGAGACCCAGTACTTC
CASADRARETQYF
>TRBV5-1|TRBJ2-5|TRBD1|few
TGCGCCAGCAGCTTCGACAGGGTTGAGACCCAGTACTTC
CASSFDRVETQYF
>TRBV24-1|TRBJ2-1|TRBD2|.
TGTGCCACCAGTGTTAGCGGGAGGGCCTCCTACAATGAGCAGTTCTTC
CATSVSGRASYNEQFF
>TRBV30|TRBJ1-2|.|.
TGTGCCTGGGACAGTAACTATGGCTACACCTTC
CAWDSNYGYTF
>TRBV20-1|TRBJ2-3|TRBD2|.
TGCAGTGCAATACTAGCGACCTCTAGCACAGATACGCAGTATTTT
CSAILATSSTDTQYF
>TRBV7-9|TRBJ2-7|.|.
TGTGCCAGCAGCCCCCGGACTGACTCCTACGAGCAGTACTTC
CASSPRTDSYEQYF
>TRBV2|TRBJ2-3|.|.
TGTGCCAGCACCGTCGGCGAGCGCACAGATACGCAGTATTTT
CASTVGERTDTQYF
>TRBV4-2|TRBJ2-7|.|.
TGTGCCAGCAGCCAAGGAACGGGAGTAGGGGAGCAGTACTTC
CASSQGTGVGEQYF
>TRBV7-2|TRBJ2-4|.|.
TGTGCCAGCAGCTTAGCCCCCCGAGGGGCCAAAAACATTCAGTACTTC
CASSLAPRGAKNIQYF
>TRBV15|TRBJ2-7|TRBD2|.
TGTGCCACCAGCAGAGTAAGGACTAGCCCAAGCTCCTACAATGAGCAGTACTTC
CATSRVRTSPSSYNEQYF
>TRBV7-9|TRBJ2-7|.|few
TGTGCCAGCAGCCTCGGACAGCCTACGGTGCAGTACTTC
CASSLGQPTVQYF
>TRBV27|TRBJ2-3|TRBD2|few
TGTGCCAGCAGTTGGGGAGGGGGCACAGATACGCAGTATTTT
CASSWGGGTDTQYF
>TRBV7-2|TRBJ2-7|TRBD1|.
TGTGCCAGCAGTTTGGGGACAGGGGGCGCGAAAACCTACGAGCAGTACTTC
CASSLGTGGAKTYEQYF
>TRBV2|TRBJ1-2|TRBD1|once
TGTGCCAGCGCCGACAGGGTCATAGGCTACACCTTC
CASADRVIGYTF